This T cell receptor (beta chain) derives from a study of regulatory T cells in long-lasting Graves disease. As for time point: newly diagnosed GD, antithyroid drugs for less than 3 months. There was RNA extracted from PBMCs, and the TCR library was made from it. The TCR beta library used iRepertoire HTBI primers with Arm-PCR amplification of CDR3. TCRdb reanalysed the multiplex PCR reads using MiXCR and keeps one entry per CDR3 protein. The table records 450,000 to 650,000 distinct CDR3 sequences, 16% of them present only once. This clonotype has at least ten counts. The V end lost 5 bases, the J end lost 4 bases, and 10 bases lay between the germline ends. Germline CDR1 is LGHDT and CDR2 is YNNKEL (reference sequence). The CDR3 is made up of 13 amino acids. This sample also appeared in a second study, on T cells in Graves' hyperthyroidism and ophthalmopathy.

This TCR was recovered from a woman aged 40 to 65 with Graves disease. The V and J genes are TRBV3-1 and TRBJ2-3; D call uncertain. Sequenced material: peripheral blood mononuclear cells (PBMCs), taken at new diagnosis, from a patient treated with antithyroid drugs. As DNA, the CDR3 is TGTGCCAGCAGCTCCACGTCCTCAGATACGCAGTATTTT. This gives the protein CASSSTSSDTQYF.